This record concerns one TCR beta chain sequence. The entry originates in a study of blood T cell repertoires in COVID-19. The V gene lost 4 bases and the J gene lost 4 bases, with 7 bases spanning the gap. The CDR3 is 12 residues long. Germline V gene lookup returns CDR1 SNHLY and CDR2 FYNNEI. Here immunoSEQ multiplex PCR was the method, and the copy in TCRdb shows in-frame clones only, minus some. In the table there are about 60,000 clones, 82% of which are singletons. The TCR sequence derives from a man in his sixties with acute or convalescent COVID-19. Sequencing was carried out using peripheral blood. The rearrangement uses TRBV2 and TRBJ2-5; D is undetermined. This CDR3 is CASSVTGETQYF. Here the CDR3 DNA reads TGTGCCAGCAGTGTCACCGGAGAGACCCAGTACTTC.